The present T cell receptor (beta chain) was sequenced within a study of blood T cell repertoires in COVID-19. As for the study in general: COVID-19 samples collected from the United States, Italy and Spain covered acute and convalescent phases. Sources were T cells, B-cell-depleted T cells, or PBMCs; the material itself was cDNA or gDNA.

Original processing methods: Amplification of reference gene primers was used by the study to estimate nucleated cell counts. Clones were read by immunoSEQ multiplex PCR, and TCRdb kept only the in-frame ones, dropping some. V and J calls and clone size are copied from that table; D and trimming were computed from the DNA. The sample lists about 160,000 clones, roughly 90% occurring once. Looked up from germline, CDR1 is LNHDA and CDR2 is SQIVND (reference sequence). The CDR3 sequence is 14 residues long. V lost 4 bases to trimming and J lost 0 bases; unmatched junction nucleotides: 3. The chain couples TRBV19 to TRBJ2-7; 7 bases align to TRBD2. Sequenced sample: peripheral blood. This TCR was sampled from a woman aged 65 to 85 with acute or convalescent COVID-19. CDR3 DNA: TGTGCCAGTAGTACGACTAGCAGCTCCTACGAGCAGTACTTC. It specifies CASSTTSSSYEQYF.